One sample yielded the 13 T cell receptor beta chains listed below, sequenced in a study of identical twins. MiXCR, applied by TCRdb to the 5' RACE reads, yields one record per CDR3 protein. The sample consists of approximately 700,000 distinct CDR3 sequences, around 6.1% of them appearing once. The sample taken for sequencing was naive T cells sorted from blood. These receptors all come from a man aged 18 to 30 in good health.

This clonotype was seen repeatedly, ten times or more. The genes are TRBV29-1 and TRBJ1-2; D not resolved. Trimming took 6 bases from V and 4 from J, leaving 15 bases between them. In germline, CDR1 is SQVTM, CDR2 ANQGSEA. The CDR3 loop spans 13 amino acids. CDR3 loop: CSVPTALGYGYTF. The DNA for the CDR3 is TGCAGCGTCCCAACCGCTCTTGGCTATGGCTACACCTTC.

This clonotype has only a few counts. This chain uses TRBV19 with TRBJ1-5; D gene uncertain. The germline V gene encodes CDR1 LNHDA and CDR2 SQIVND (reference sequence). This CDR3 region has 13 residues. V lost 3 bases to trimming and J lost 4 bases, with 7 bases between them. CDR3 coding DNA: TGTGCCAGTAGTATTGGAGGGAATCAGCCCCAGCATTTT. It translates to CASSIGGNQPQHF.

This chain links TRBV4-1 with TRBJ2-3; a possible D gene is TRBD2 (7 bases). CDR1 MGHRA and CDR2 YSYEKL come from the germline V gene. There are 16 residues in the CDR3. Trimming took off 0 bases at V and 0 bases at J, with 10 bases between the two ends. The CDR3 protein is CASSQDKGGSTDTQYF. The CDR3, as DNA: TGCGCCAGCAGCCAAGATAAGGGGGGGAGCACAGATACGCAGTATTTT.

This clonotype was counted a few times. The chain has TRBV20-1 and TRBJ2-3; D might be TRBD2 (5 bases). CDR1 is DFQATT, CDR2 SNEGSKA, per germline (reference sequence). Trimming shortened V by 3 bases and J by 0 bases, and 19 bases separated the two germline ends. This CDR3 spans 17 amino acids. The CDR3 protein is CSARTPVTKASTDTQYF. In DNA, the CDR3 is TGCAGTGCTAGGACCCCCGTGACTAAAGCTAGCACAGATACGCAGTATTTT.

This sequence joins TRBV24-1 and TRBJ2-6; weak D call: TRBD2 (5 bases). The CDR3 consists of 16 residues. Trimming removed 0 bases from V and 3 bases from J, with 8 bases in between. CDR1 is KGHDR, CDR2 SFDVKD, per germline. CDR3 residues: CATSDLAGDGANVLTF. Here the CDR3 DNA reads TGTGCCACCAGTGATTTGGCGGGTGATGGGGCCAACGTCCTGACTTTC.

A few counts support this clonotype. V is TRBV2 and J is TRBJ2-1; no clear D. Germline-derived CDR1 and CDR2 are SNHLY and FYNNEI. Deletions cut 8 bases from V and 6 bases from J, with 11 bases between. The CDR3 contains 12 residues. The CDR3 DNA reads as TGTGCCAGCGTGGACGACCTCAATGAGCAGTTCTTC. Protein product: CASVDDLNEQFF.

This clonotype has only a few counts. The chain joins TRBV6-1 to TRBJ2-1; 10 nucleotides align to TRBD2. CDR3 length equals 16 residues. V trimming: 8 bases; J trimming: 8 bases; junction bases outside the gene matches: 15. Germline CDR1 reads MNHNS; CDR2 reads SASEGT. The CDR3 reads CASFNHGLAGGYEQFF. The CDR3 nucleotides read TGTGCCAGCTTTAACCATGGGTTAGCGGGAGGTTATGAGCAGTTCTTC.

This clonotype was picked up a small number of times. J is TRBJ2-5 and V is TRBV12-3 or TRBV12-4; D is possibly TRBD2 (6 bases). The CDR3 is 14 amino acids. Trimming took 6 bases from V and 5 from J, leaving 16 bases between them. The CDR3 spells CASSPGDLRETQYF. CDR3 coding DNA: TGTGCCAGCAGCCCGGGAGACCTTCGGGAGACCCAGTACTTC.

This clonotype was observed a few times. The chain is built from TRBV11-2 and TRBJ2-5; no firm D call. CDR3 size: 17 residues. Per the germline V gene, CDR1 is SGHAT and CDR2 is FQNNGV. Trimming removed 4 bases at V and 4 bases at J, with 22 bases between. Written as DNA, the CDR3 is TGTGCCAGCAGCTCCCACCTTAACGCCCCAGGACGAGAGACCCAGTACTTC. Translating gives CASSSHLNAPGRETQYF.

This chain links TRBV19 with TRBJ2-1; 9 nucleotides align to TRBD2. The germline gives CDR1 LNHDA, CDR2 SQIVND (reference sequence). The CDR3 covers 13 residues. V shed 8 bases, J shed 8 bases, and the junction held 7 bases outside the gene matches. CDR3 sequence: CASAAGGPYEQFF. The CDR3 nucleotides read TGTGCCAGTGCGGCGGGAGGGCCGTATGAGCAGTTCTTC.

This clonotype was recorded at least ten times. V gene TRBV15 combines with J gene TRBJ2-3, with TRBD2 identical over 11 bases. Germline assignment: CDR1 LNHNV and CDR2 YYDKDF (reference sequence). The ends lost 0 bases at V and 5 bases at J; junction bases unmatched: 7. The CDR3 has 17 amino acids. The CDR3 protein is CATSRDRLAGGLDTQYF. The CDR3 DNA reads as TGTGCCACCAGCAGAGATCGTCTAGCGGGAGGTCTAGATACGCAGTATTTT. The entire variable domain, with the rest obtained from reference TRBV15 and TRBJ2-3, is as follows: DAMVIQNPRYQVTQFGKPVTLSCSQTLNHNVMYWYQQKSSQAPKLLFHYYDKDFNNEADTPDNFQSRRPNTSFCFLDIRSPGLGDTAMYLCATSRDRLAGGLDTQYFGPGTRLTVL.

This clonotype occurred many times. The rearrangement links TRBV6-5 to TRBJ1-5; D unresolved. This CDR3 has 13 amino acids. The V end lost 2 bases, the J end lost 1 base, and 3 bases lay between the germline ends. Germline V lookup: CDR1 MNHEY, CDR2 SVGAGI. The CDR3 sequence: CASSYGSNQPQHF. The CDR3 DNA follows: TGTGCCAGCAGTTACGGGAGCAATCAGCCCCAGCATTTT.

This clonotype was seen more than once but under ten times. CDR3 loop: CSVASSGISDTQYF. The CDR3 bases are TGCAGCGTTGCGTCTAGCGGTATCTCCGATACGCAGTATTTT. The chain employs TRBV29-1 and TRBJ2-3, with TRBD2 matching over 7 bases. This CDR3 contains 14 residues. V was clipped by 4 bases and J by 6 bases; unmatched bases: 10. Germline-derived CDR1 and CDR2 are SQVTM and ANQGSEA.